Listed here are 17 T cell receptor beta chains from one sample, sequenced in a study of T cells in Graves' hyperthyroidism and ophthalmopathy. Authors of the study amplified TCR beta CDR3 regions from RNA transcripts. First-round RT-PCR targeting the TCR CDR3 was performed with the HTBI primer set. TCRdb used MiXCR to reprocess the multiplex PCR reads, holding one entry per CDR3 protein. The table includes about 350,000 distinct CDR3 sequences, about 14% detected once. Sequences were obtained from blood. These receptors came from a woman under 40 with Graves' hyperthyroidism.

The chain carries TRBV4-2 and TRBJ2-1; perhaps TRBD1 as D (6 bases). Trimming stripped 4 bases from V and 0 bases from J, with 19 bases between. CDR3 length: 18 residues. The germline CDR1 and CDR2 sequences are LGHNA and YNFKEQ. The CDR3 loop is CASSPNSGAASSYNEQFF. For the CDR3, the DNA is TGTGCCAGCAGCCCGAACTCAGGGGCGGCAAGCTCCTACAATGAGCAGTTCTTC.

This clonotype occurred a few times. The V call is TRBV20-1, the J call TRBJ2-4, with 11 bases fitting TRBD2. The CDR3 extends over 18 amino acids. With 0 bases clipped from V and 1 base from J, the junction kept 8 bases outside the gene matches. The germline V gene encodes CDR1 DFQATT and CDR2 SNEGSKA (reference sequence). DNA for the CDR3: TGCAGTGCTAGAGAAACTAGCGGGAGAAGTGGGGCCAAAAACATTCAGTACTTC. Translating it yields CSARETSGRSGAKNIQYF.

The table lists this clonotype with a few counts. The rearrangement links TRBV7-9 to TRBJ2-2; no clear D. This CDR3 has 11 residues. V lost 5 bases and J 9 bases, leaving 7 bases between the germline ends. Per germline, CDR1 SEHNR and CDR2 FQNEAQ (reference sequence). In DNA, the CDR3 is TGTGCCAGCAGCCCGCCTCGGGAGCTGTTTTTT. Amino acid sequence: CASSPPRELFF.

V gene TRBV28 combines with J gene TRBJ1-6, with a weak D call TRBD1 (6 bases). The CDR3 extends over 15 amino acids. CDR1 and CDR2 (germline): MDHEN, SYDVKM. Trimming took off 3 bases at V and 7 bases at J, with 13 bases between the two ends. The CDR3 region is CASSFGGQPNSPLHF. The CDR3, as DNA: TGTGCCAGCAGTTTTGGGGGACAACCAAATTCACCCCTCCACTTT.

This clonotype was seen ten or more times. The V and J genes are TRBV2 and TRBJ2-2; either TRBD1 or TRBD2 may fit D (5 bases each). The germline V gene encodes CDR1 SNHLY and CDR2 FYNNEI. The CDR3 extends over 16 amino acids. The ends were cut back, 6 bases at V and 1 base at J, with 15 bases in the middle. Written as DNA, the CDR3 is TGTGCCAGCAGACCGGGACCCACCATGAACACCGGGGAGCTGTTTTTT. Its protein product is CASRPGPTMNTGELFF.

Many counts were recorded for this clonotype. This sequence joins TRBV20-1 and TRBJ2-5; no reliable D call. Germline CDR1 is DFQATT and CDR2 is SNEGSKA (reference sequence). Trimming left V 0 bases short and J 1 base short, with 6 bases between. This CDR3 has 13 residues. DNA of the CDR3: TGCAGTGCTAGAGATTGGACCCAAGAGACCCAGTACTTC. Translation gives CSARDWTQETQYF.

There are a few counts of this clonotype. The chain is built from TRBV3-1 and TRBJ2-5, with TRBD2 matching 9 bases. Germline lookup yields CDR1 LGHDT and CDR2 YNNKEL (reference sequence). This CDR3 comprises 16 residues. The ends lost 1 base at V and 2 bases at J; junction bases unmatched: 5. As DNA, the CDR3 is TGTGCCAGCAGCCAAGTAGCGGGAGTGGGGCAAGAGACCCAGTACTTC. Translated: CASSQVAGVGQETQYF.

This chain uses TRBV4-1 with TRBJ1-6; D remains ambiguous. CDR1 and CDR2 (germline): MGHRA, YSYEKL. V lost 1 base to trimming and J lost 11 bases, with 12 bases between them. The CDR3 sequence is 14 residues long. CDR3 residues: CASSQGAGSPPLHF. DNA of the CDR3: TGCGCCAGCAGCCAAGGGGCGGGAAGTCCACCCCTCCACTTT.

This clonotype was found many times. The rearrangement joins TRBV6-2 or TRBV6-3 to TRBJ1-5; 8 nucleotides align to TRBD1. The CDR3 extends over 15 amino acids. CDR1 is MNHEY, CDR2 SVGEGT, per germline. V shed 5 bases and J 7 bases; nucleotides not matched to a gene: 10. CDR3 sequence: CASSRTTGVGQPQHF. CDR3 in DNA: TGTGCCAGCAGTCGTACGACAGGGGTCGGCCAGCCCCAGCATTTT.

This clonotype was seen at least ten times. This rearrangement joins TRBV6-1 to TRBJ2-2, with D tentatively TRBD1 or TRBD2 (5 bases each). CDR1 MNHNS and CDR2 SASEGT come from the germline V gene. V lost 7 bases and J 5 bases, leaving 14 bases between the germline ends. CDR3 size: 14 residues. CDR3: CASNRDLLTGELFF. In DNA form, the CDR3 reads TGTGCCAGCAACCGGGACCTTTTAACCGGGGAGCTGTTTTTT.

The chain combines TRBV20-1 with TRBJ2-5; tentatively, D is TRBD2 (7 bases). The ends were cut back, 1 base at V and 4 bases at J, with 16 bases in the middle. Per germline, CDR1 DFQATT and CDR2 SNEGSKA (reference sequence). This CDR3 spans 15 amino acids. CDR3 nucleotide sequence: TGCAGTGCTAGAGGGGGGCGGGAGTCAGGAGAGACCCAGTACTTC. It specifies CSARGGRESGETQYF.

This clonotype was recorded many times. This sequence joins TRBV28 and TRBJ1-5, with D hard to call. V was clipped by 8 bases and J by 6 bases, with 14 bases between them. Germline CDR1 reads MDHEN; CDR2 reads SYDVKM. This CDR3 contains 13 residues. The CDR3 DNA reads as TGTGCCAGCGAGCTCAGCGGGTTTCAGCCCCAGCATTTT. Its translation: CASELSGFQPQHF.

This clonotype was recorded many times. The chain links TRBV6-1 to TRBJ1-5; 7 nucleotides align to TRBD1. V shed 7 bases and J 13 bases; nucleotides not matched to a gene: 19. This CDR3 is 15 amino acids long. CDR1 MNHNS and CDR2 SASEGT come from the germline V gene. The CDR3 protein is CASTKKEGAASMQHF. The CDR3 nucleotides read TGTGCCAGCACCAAAAAAGAGGGGGCCGCTTCCATGCAGCATTTT.

This sequence joins TRBV7-9 and TRBJ2-5; D unclear. CDR1 and CDR2 from the germline V gene are SEHNR and FQNEAQ (reference sequence). This CDR3 region has 15 residues. V gave up 1 base and J gave up 5 bases, with 14 bases separating them. DNA of the CDR3: TGTGCCAGCAGCTTAGGTCTCGGTCGAATGGAGACCCAGTACTTC. Residues: CASSLGLGRMETQYF.

The sample holds many counts of this clonotype. V usage is TRBV7-2 and J usage is TRBJ2-7; D is perhaps TRBD2 (6 bases). The CDR3 is 14 amino acids. Germline assignment: CDR1 SGHTA and CDR2 FQGNSA. The ends were cut back, 0 bases at V and 7 bases at J, with 13 bases in the middle. The CDR3 region has the DNA TGTGCCAGCAGCTTAGCGGTCGAGGGGAGGGAGCAGTACTTC. This gives the protein CASSLAVEGREQYF.

The V gene is TRBV3-1, the J gene TRBJ1-5, with D perhaps TRBD1 (5 bases). The CDR3 runs to 13 residues. The germline V gene encodes CDR1 LGHDT and CDR2 YNNKEL (reference sequence). V lost 3 bases and J lost 9, with 12 bases in between. The chain's CDR3 is CASSHRGGGPQHF. The CDR3 region has the DNA TGTGCCAGCAGCCATCGGGGGGGGGGGCCCCAGCATTTT. Full variable domain (rest looked up from reference TRBV3-1 and TRBJ1-5): DTAVSQTPKYLVTQMGNDKSIKCEQNLGHDTMYWYKQDSKKFLKIMFSYNNKELIINETVPNRFSPKSPDKAHLNLHINSLELGDSAVYFCASSHRGGGPQHFGDGTRLSIL.

This clonotype was found a few times. This rearrangement joins TRBV4-1 to TRBJ2-5; 10 bases agree with TRBD2. CDR3 length: 15 residues. The V gene's germline CDR1 is MGHRA and CDR2 YSYEKL. Trimming took 1 base from V and 1 from J; bases not matched to a gene: 0. CDR3 residues: CASSQGTSGQETQYF. For the CDR3, the DNA is TGCGCCAGCAGCCAAGGGACTAGCGGCCAAGAGACCCAGTACTTC.